These 9 T cell receptor beta chains were all obtained from the same sample, sequenced in a study of shared clonotypes between healthy human individuals. Assay: immunoSEQ multiplex PCR; the TCRdb copy retains only in-frame clones and omits some. This table has fewer than 850,000 clones, 90% appearing once. Sequencing input: memory CD8+ T cells from PBMCs. Documented subset: CD45RO+ cells pooled with CCR7-negative TemRA cells. These TCRs come from a man aged 18 to 29 in good health. Some clones in this sample may be carry-over from other donors' samples.

The chain combines TRBV27 with TRBJ2-1; 11 positions match TRBD2. The V and J ends lost 6 bases and 7 bases, in that order; junction bases with no gene match: 8. Germline assignment: CDR1 MNHEY and CDR2 SMNVEV (reference sequence). This CDR3 is 15 amino acids long. CDR3 in amino acids: CASRKTSGTLNEQFF. Written as DNA, the CDR3 is TGTGCCAGCAGAAAGACTAGCGGGACCCTTAATGAGCAGTTCTTC.

The rearrangement links TRBV7-8 to TRBJ2-1, with D uncertain. V shed 1 base and J shed 4 bases, with 8 bases lying between them. Germline V gene data show CDR1 as SGHVS and CDR2 as FQNEAQ. This CDR3 has 14 amino acids. The CDR3 DNA reads as TGTGCCAGCAGCTTAGAACACTTATACAATGAGCAGTTCTTC. It is translated as CASSLEHLYNEQFF.

The chain uses TRBV7-9 and TRBJ2-7; 8 nucleotides match TRBD1. The CDR3 runs to 15 residues. Trimming removed 4 bases from V and 0 bases from J; junction bases left unmatched: 5. Germline V gives CDR1 SEHNR, CDR2 FQNEAQ (reference sequence). Here the CDR3 DNA reads TGTGCCAGCAGCTCAGGGGGCTCCAGCTCCTACGAGCAGTACTTC. Residues: CASSSGGSSSYEQYF.

The chain recombines TRBV7-8 with TRBJ2-7, with D perhaps given as TRBD1 or TRBD2 (5 bases each). Germline-derived CDR1 and CDR2 are SGHVS and FQNEAQ. Trimming left V 2 bases short and J 8 bases short, with 16 bases between. The CDR3 spans 14 residues. The CDR3 region has the DNA TGTGCCAGCAGCTTATTAGGGGCCGGGGAGCAGCAGTACTTC. Translating gives CASSLLGAGEQQYF.

The genes are TRBV2 and TRBJ2-7, with 7 bases identical to TRBD1. This CDR3 is built from 14 residues. Germline CDR1 SNHLY, CDR2 FYNNEI. J was trimmed by 3 bases and V by 4 bases; bases with no gene match: 6. The CDR3: CASSGQGVNYEQYF. The DNA of the CDR3 is TGTGCCAGCAGTGGTCAGGGGGTGAACTACGAGCAGTACTTC.

This clone was recorded once. The chain recombines TRBV28 with TRBJ2-7; 10 nucleotides line up with TRBD2. CDR1 is MDHEN and CDR2 is SYDVKM in the germline V gene. The CDR3 spans 18 residues. The trim removed 5 bases at V and 4 bases at J, leaving 17 bases unmatched. The CDR3 DNA reads TGTGCCAGCAGTCCGCGGGACATCACTAGCGGGACGGAGTACGAGCAGTACTTC. It codes for CASSPRDITSGTEYEQYF.

This rearrangement joins TRBV30 to TRBJ2-1, with 10 bases lining up with TRBD1. The CDR3 is 15 amino acids. In germline, CDR1 is GTSNPN, CDR2 SVGIG (reference sequence). J was trimmed by 2 bases and V by 1 base; bases with no gene match: 2. The CDR3 DNA is TGTGCCTGGAGTGAAGGGACAGGGGCCTACAATGAGCAGTTCTTC. Residues: CAWSEGTGAYNEQFF.

The genes are TRBV2 and TRBJ2-7, with unresolved D. CDR1 and CDR2 from the germline V gene are SNHLY and FYNNEI. V dropped 4 bases and J dropped 3 bases, with 19 bases sitting between them. The CDR3 runs to 16 residues. CDR3 DNA: TGTGCCAGCAGTGGGGGTTGGAAAGATCTCGACTACGAGCAGTACTTC. It codes for CASSGGWKDLDYEQYF.

The V call is TRBV19, the J call TRBJ2-7, with no clear D. Looked up from germline, CDR1 is LNHDA and CDR2 is SQIVND (reference sequence). Trimming cost V 6 bases and J 3 bases, with 12 bases left between them. This CDR3 is built from 13 residues. Written as DNA, the CDR3 is TGTGCCAGTAGCATTTTCGACGGCTACGAGCAGTACTTC. Translating gives CASSIFDGYEQYF. The full variable domain, in which reference TRBV19 and TRBJ2-7 provide the parts outside the CDR3, is DGGITQSPKYLFRKEGQNVTLSCEQNLNHDAMYWYRQDPGQGLRLIYYSQIVNDFQKGDIAEGYSVSREKKESFPLTVTSAQKNPTAFYLCASSIFDGYEQYFGPGTRLTVT.